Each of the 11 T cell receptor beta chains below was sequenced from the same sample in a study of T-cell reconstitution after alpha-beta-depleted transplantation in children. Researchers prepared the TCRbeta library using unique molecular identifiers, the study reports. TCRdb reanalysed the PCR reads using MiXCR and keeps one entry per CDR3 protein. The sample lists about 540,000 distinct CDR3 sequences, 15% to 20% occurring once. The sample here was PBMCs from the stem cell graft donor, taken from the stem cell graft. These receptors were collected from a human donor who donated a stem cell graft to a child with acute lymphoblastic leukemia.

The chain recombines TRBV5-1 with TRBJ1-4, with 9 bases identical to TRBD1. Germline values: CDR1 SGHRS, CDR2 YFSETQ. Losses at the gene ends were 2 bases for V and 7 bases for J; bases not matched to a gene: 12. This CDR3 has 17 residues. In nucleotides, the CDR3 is TGCGCCAGCAGCTTACAGGGGGCTACTTCTCATGGTGAAAAACTGTTTTTT. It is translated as CASSLQGATSHGEKLFF.

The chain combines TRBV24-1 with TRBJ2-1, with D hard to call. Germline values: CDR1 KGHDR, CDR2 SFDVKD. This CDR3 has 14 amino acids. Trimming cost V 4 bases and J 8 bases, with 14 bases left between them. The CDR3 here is CATSDSRWRYEQFF. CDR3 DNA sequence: TGTGCCACCAGTGACTCGAGGTGGCGCTATGAGCAGTTCTTC.

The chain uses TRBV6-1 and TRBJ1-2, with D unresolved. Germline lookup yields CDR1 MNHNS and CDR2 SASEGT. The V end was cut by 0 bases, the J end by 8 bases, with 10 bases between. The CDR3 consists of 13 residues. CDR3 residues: CASSEASRWGYTF. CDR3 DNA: TGTGCCAGCAGTGAAGCTTCACGTTGGGGCTACACCTTC.

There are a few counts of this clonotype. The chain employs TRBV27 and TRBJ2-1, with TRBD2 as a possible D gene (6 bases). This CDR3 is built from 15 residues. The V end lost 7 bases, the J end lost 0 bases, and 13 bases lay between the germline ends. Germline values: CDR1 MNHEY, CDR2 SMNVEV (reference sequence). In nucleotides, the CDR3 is TGTGCCAGCATTCCGGGAGATGCCTCCTACAATGAGCAGTTCTTC. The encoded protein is CASIPGDASYNEQFF.

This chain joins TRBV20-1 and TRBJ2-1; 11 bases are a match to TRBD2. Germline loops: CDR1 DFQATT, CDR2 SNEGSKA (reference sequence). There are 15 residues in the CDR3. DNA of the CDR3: TGCAGGGGGATTCCACTAGCGGGGGCGGGGGATGAGCAGTTCTTC. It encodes CRGIPLAGAGDEQFF.

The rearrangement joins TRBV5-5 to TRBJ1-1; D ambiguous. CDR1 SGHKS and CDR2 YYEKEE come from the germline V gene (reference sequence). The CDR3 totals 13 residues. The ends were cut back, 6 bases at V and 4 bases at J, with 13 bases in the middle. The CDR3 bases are TGTGCCAGCACCCCGGGCGCGGTCACTGAAGCTTTCTTT. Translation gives CASTPGAVTEAFF.

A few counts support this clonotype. DNA of the CDR3: TGTGCCATCAGTGAGTCGGCAGAAGAGACCCAGTACTTC. Amino acid sequence: CAISESAEETQYF. The rearrangement joins TRBV10-3 to TRBJ2-5; D unresolved. Germline V lookup: CDR1 ENHRY, CDR2 SYGVKD. Between the trimmed V and J ends, which lost 0 bases and 3 bases, there was a span of 5 bases. The CDR3 sequence is 13 residues long.

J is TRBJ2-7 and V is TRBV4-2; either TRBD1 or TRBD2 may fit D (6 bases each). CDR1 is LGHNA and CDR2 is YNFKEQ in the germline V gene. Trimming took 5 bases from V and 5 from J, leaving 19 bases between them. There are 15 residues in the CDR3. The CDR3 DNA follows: TGTGCCAGCAGCTACCAAGGGGGGAAGAGTGACGAGCAGTACTTC. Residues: CASSYQGGKSDEQYF.

CDR3 region: CASSLPSLGTSGIRGTYNEQFF. The CDR3 coding sequence is TGTGCCAGCAGTTTACCCTCACTAGGGACTAGCGGGATACGGGGGACCTACAATGAGCAGTTCTTC. The chain employs TRBV12-3 or TRBV12-4 and TRBJ2-1, with TRBD2 identical over 13 bases. The CDR3 is 22 amino acids. Trimming cost V 2 bases and J 2 bases; bases outside gene matches: 18.

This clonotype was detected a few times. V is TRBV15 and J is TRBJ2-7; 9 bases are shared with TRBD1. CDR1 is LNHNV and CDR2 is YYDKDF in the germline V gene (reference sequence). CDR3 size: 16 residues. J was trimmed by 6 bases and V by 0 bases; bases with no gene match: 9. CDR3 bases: TGTGCCACCAGCAGAGACTTTCCGGGACAGGGAAGCGAGCAGTACTTC. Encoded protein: CATSRDFPGQGSEQYF.

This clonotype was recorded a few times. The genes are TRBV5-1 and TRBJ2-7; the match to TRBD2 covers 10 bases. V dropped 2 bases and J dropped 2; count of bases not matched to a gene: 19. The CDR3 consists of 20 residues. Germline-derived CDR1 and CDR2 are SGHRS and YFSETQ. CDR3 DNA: TGCGCCAGCAGCTTCTACTCCGCCACGCGCCCCGGACTAGCGGCCTACGAGCAGTACTTC. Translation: CASSFYSATRPGLAAYEQYF.